The 8 T cell receptor beta chains below were found in one sample sequenced in a study of cytomegalovirus exposure and HLA in healthy donors (dated by TCRdb to 2015 to 2018). The method behind the library was the immunoSEQ multiplex PCR assay. A mixture of 60 forward primers for TCR Vbeta segments and 13 reverse primers for TCR Jbeta segments was used in the multiplex PCR. TCRdb provides this immuneACCESS table in a form limited to in-frame rearrangements. Some clones are lacking; in checked studies, under half of them reflect an unresolved V gene, and why the rest are absent is not known. Present in this sample are around 130,000 clones, roughly 9% of which were seen just once. Of the sample, less than 6.5% falls within the top ten clones. The sequenced material came from PBMCs. These receptors all come from a middle-aged woman in good health and CMV-seropositive.

This chain connects TRBV7-7 to TRBJ2-7, with D perhaps matching TRBD1 (5 bases). The V gene's germline CDR1 is SSHAT and CDR2 FNYEAQ (reference sequence). Trimming cost V 1 base and J 6 bases, with 13 bases left between them. CDR3 length: 14 residues. CDR3 in DNA: TGTGCCAGCAGCTTAGGGCAGGGTCGTGGCGAGCAGTACTTC. Its translation: CASSLGQGRGEQYF.

This clone was seen more than once but under ten times. The chain combines TRBV11-2 with TRBJ1-4, with D tentatively TRBD1 (5 bases). Per germline, CDR1 SGHAT and CDR2 FQNNGV. This CDR3 comprises 16 residues. Between the trimmed V and J ends, which lost 5 bases and 2 bases, there was a span of 15 bases. The CDR3 spells CASSHRAGPTNEKLFF. CDR3 DNA sequence: TGTGCCAGCAGCCATCGGGCGGGGCCGACTAATGAAAAACTGTTTTTT. Using reference TRBV11-2 and TRBJ1-4 for the parts outside the CDR3, the full variable domain is EAGVAQSPRYKIIEKRQSVAFWCNPISGHATLYWYQQILGQGPKLLIQFQNNGVVDDSQLPKDRFSAERLKGVDSTLKIQPAKLEDSAVYLCASSHRAGPTNEKLFFGSGTQLSVL.

CDR3 nucleotide sequence: TGTGCCAGCAGTACGACAGGCAACTATGGCTACACCTTC. As protein: CASSTTGNYGYTF. The chain combines TRBV4-2 with TRBJ1-2, with D perhaps matching TRBD1 (6 bases). The CDR3 length is 13 residues. Germline loops: CDR1 LGHNA, CDR2 YNFKEQ. V dropped 6 bases and J dropped 2 bases, with 10 bases sitting between them.

This clone occurred a few times. V and J are TRBV29-1 and TRBJ2-3; a weak D match, TRBD1 (5 bases). The DNA matches TRBJ1-5 better at its end, which makes the J call doubtful. CDR1 is SQVTM, CDR2 ANQGSEA, per germline. The CDR3 extends over 14 amino acids. CDR3 sequence (DNA): TGCAGCGTCTCAACAGGAGACGGCACAGATACGCAGCATTTT. Translating it yields CSVSTGDGTDTQHF.

In this sample, this clone turned up a few times. This rearrangement joins TRBV30 to TRBJ2-3, with 11 nucleotides matching TRBD1. CDR3 length equals 14 residues. V lost 3 bases, J lost 6 bases, and 5 bases stayed unmatched. The germline V gene encodes CDR1 GTSNPN and CDR2 SVGIG (reference sequence). The CDR3 spells CAWRGGQGADTQYF. DNA for the CDR3: TGTGCCTGGAGAGGTGGACAGGGGGCTGATACGCAGTATTTT.

The chain carries TRBV19 and TRBJ1-5; 7 nucleotides match TRBD1. With V trimmed by 2 bases and J by 9 bases, 1 base remained unmatched. This CDR3 region has 12 residues. Germline V gene sequence: CDR1 LNHDA, CDR2 SQIVND (reference sequence). CDR3 bases: TGTGCCAGTAGTATATCAGGGGGGCCCCAGCATTTT. The encoded protein is CASSISGGPQHF.

The rearrangement links TRBV12-5 to TRBJ2-7; D possibly corresponds to TRBD2 (5 bases). Germline values: CDR1 LGHNT, CDR2 FRNRAP. The length of the CDR3 is 14 residues. The ends were cut back, 0 bases at V and 2 bases at J, with 8 bases in the middle. The CDR3 region is CASGLVRGAYEQYF. CDR3 nucleotides: TGTGCTAGTGGTTTGGTCCGGGGAGCCTACGAGCAGTACTTC.

The chain has TRBV7-8 and TRBJ1-4; D is perhaps TRBD1 (6 bases). The CDR3 covers 15 residues. V lost 0 bases and J lost 8, with 13 bases in between. The germline V gene encodes CDR1 SGHVS and CDR2 FQNEAQ. DNA of the CDR3: TGTGCCAGCAGCTTAGCGCGGGGGCCCGAGGAAAAACTGTTTTTT. As protein: CASSLARGPEEKLFF.